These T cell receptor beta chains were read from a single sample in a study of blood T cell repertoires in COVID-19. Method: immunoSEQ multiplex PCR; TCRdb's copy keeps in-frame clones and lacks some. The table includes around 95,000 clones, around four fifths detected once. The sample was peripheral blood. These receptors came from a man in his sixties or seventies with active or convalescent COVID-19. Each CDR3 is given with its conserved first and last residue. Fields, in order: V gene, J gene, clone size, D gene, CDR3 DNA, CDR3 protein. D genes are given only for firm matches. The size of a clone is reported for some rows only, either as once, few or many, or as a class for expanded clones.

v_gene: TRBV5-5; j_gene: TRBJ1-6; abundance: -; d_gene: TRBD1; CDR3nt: TGTGCCAGCAGCTTGGAGGACAGGGGGCTTTCACCCCTCCACTTT; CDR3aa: CASSLEDRGLSPLHF
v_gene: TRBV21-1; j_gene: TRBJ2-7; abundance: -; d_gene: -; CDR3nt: TGTGCCAGCAGCAAACACAGGGAACCCTACGAGCAGTACTTC; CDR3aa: CASSKHREPYEQYF
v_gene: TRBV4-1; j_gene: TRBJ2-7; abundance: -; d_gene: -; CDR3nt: TGCGCCAGCAGCCAAGGGCACAGGGTCTACGAGCAGTACTTC; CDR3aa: CASSQGHRVYEQYF
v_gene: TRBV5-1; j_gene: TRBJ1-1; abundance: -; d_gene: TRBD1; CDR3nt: TGCGCCAGCAGCTCCGACAGGGCGGTTTCGAACACTGAAGCTTTCTTT; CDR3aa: CASSSDRAVSNTEAFF
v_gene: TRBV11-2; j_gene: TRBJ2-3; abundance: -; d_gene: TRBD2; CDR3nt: TGTGCCAGCAGCTTCGCACTAGCGGGGTCACCAGATACGCAGTATTTT; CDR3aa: CASSFALAGSPDTQYF
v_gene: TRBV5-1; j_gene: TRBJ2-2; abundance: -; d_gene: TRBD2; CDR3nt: TGCGCCAGCAGCTTGGCCGCCCTAGCGGCCCTGAGGGACGGGGAGCTGTTTTTT; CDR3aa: CASSLAALAALRDGELFF
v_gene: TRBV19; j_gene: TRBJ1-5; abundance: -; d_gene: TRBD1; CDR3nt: TGTGCCAGTCTCCTAGGGACAGGACTCGACTCCCAGCCCCAGCATTTT; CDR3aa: CASLLGTGLDSQPQHF
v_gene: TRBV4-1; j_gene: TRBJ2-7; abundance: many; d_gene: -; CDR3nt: TGCGCCAGCAGCCAATTAGGACTTTCGACCTCCGAGCAGTACTTC; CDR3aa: CASSQLGLSTSEQYF
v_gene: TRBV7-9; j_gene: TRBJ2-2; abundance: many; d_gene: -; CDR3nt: TGTGCCAGCAGCCGCTCTCCCGGGACTTCTAACACCGGGGAGCTGTTTTTT; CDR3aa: CASSRSPGTSNTGELFF
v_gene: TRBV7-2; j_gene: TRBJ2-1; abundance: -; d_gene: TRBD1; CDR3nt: TGTGCCAGCAGCTCGTACAGGGGAGCCTACAATGAGCAGTTCTTC; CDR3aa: CASSSYRGAYNEQFF
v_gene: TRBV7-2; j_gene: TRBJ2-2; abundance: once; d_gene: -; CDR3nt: TGTGCCAGCAGCTTAGTAAGCGAGCGGTGGAGGGAGGACACCGGGGAGCTGTTTTTT; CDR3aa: CASSLVSERWREDTGELFF
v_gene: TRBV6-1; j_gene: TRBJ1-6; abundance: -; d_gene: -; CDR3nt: TGTGCCAGCAGTGAAGCGTGGGGAGGGGTGGGTAATTCACCCCTCCACTTT; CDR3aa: CASSEAWGGVGNSPLHF
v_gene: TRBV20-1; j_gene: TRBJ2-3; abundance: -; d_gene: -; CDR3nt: TGCAGTGCTCCCGGCGGAGATACGCAGTATTTT; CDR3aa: CSAPGGDTQYF
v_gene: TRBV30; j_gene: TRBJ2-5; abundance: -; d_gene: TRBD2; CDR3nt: TGTGCCTGGAGTGGGTTACTTAAAGGACTAGCGATCGTCCAAGAGACCCAGTACTTC; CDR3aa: CAWSGLLKGLAIVQETQYF
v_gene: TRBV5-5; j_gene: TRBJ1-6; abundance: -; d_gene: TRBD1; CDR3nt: TGTGCCAGCAGCCTCATAGACAGGGGGAATTCACCCCTCCACTTT; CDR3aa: CASSLIDRGNSPLHF
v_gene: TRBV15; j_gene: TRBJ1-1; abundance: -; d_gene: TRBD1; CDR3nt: TGTGCCACCAGCAGCGGGACAGGGGACACTGAAGCTTTCTTT; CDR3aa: CATSSGTGDTEAFF
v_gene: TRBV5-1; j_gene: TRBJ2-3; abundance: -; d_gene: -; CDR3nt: TGCGCCAGCAGCTTCTTCGGGTTGAGCACAGATACGCAGTATTTT; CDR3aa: CASSFFGLSTDTQYF
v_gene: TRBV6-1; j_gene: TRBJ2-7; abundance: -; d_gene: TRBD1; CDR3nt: TGTGCCAGCAGTGAAGAGGACAGGGGCCACGAGCAGTACTTC; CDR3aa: CASSEEDRGHEQYF
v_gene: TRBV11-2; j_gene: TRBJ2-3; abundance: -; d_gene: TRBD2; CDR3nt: TGTGCCAGCAGCACGGGACTAGCGGGGAGTAATACGCAGTATTTT; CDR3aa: CASSTGLAGSNTQYF
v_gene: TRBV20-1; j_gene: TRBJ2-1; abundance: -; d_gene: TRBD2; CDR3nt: TGCAGTGCTAGTATGGGGGGAGGGTCTAATGAGCAGTTCTTC; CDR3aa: CSASMGGGSNEQFF
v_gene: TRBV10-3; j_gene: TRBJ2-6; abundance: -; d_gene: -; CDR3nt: TGTGCCATCAGTGAGTCAGGAGGGTCTGGGGCCAACGTCCTGACTTTC; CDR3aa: CAISESGGSGANVLTF
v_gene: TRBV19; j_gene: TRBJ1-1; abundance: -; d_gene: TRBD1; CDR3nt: TGTGCCAGTAGTGGAACAGGGGCTGCTGAAGCTTTCTTT; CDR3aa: CASSGTGAAEAFF
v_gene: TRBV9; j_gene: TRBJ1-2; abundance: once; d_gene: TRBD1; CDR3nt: TGTGCCAGCAGCGCGGGACAGGGGGGCTATGGCTACACCTTC; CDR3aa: CASSAGQGGYGYTF
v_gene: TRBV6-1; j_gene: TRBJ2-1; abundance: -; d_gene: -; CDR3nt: TGTGCCAGCAGTGAAGCGCGGGCCAGCTTGAGTGAGCAGTTCTTC; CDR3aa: CASSEARASLSEQFF